Following are 25 T cell receptor beta chains from one sample sequenced in a study of identical twins. From the 5' RACE reads, TCRdb called clonotypes with MiXCR, one entry per CDR3 protein. Of a few hundred thousand distinct CDR3 sequences listed, approximately 13% are singletons. The sample was also reused in another study, on yellow fever vaccine responses in identical twins.

Sequences were obtained from CD8+ T cells sorted from blood. The receptors come from a woman between 18 and 29 years old in good health.

This clonotype has a handful of counts. This chain uses TRBV6-2 or TRBV6-3 with TRBJ2-1; 7 nucleotides match TRBD1. J was trimmed by 2 bases and V by 2 bases; bases with no gene match: 0. The germline CDR1 and CDR2 sequences are MNHEY and SVGEGT. The CDR3 runs to 14 residues. CDR3 region: CASSYGTAYNEQFF. CDR3 bases: TGTGCCAGCAGTTACGGGACAGCCTACAATGAGCAGTTCTTC.

This clonotype has just a few counts. This chain uses TRBV5-1 with TRBJ1-2, with D hard to call. With 4 bases removed from V and 9 bases from J, the gap between germline ends came to 16 bases. CDR1 is SGHRS, CDR2 YFSETQ, per germline. This CDR3 region has 13 residues. This chain's CDR3 is CASSVGPPLSYTF. As DNA, the CDR3 is TGCGCCAGCAGCGTTGGACCTCCGCTGAGCTACACCTTC.

The chain is built from TRBV20-1 and TRBJ1-1, with D possibly being TRBD1 (5 bases). Germline values: CDR1 DFQATT, CDR2 SNEGSKA (reference sequence). The CDR3 contains 14 residues. The germline V and J ends were trimmed by 3 bases and 5 bases, with 16 bases remaining between them. Written as DNA, the CDR3 is TGCAGTGCTAGCCCTCGGCAGGGAGGGACTGAAGCTTTCTTT. Translation gives CSASPRQGGTEAFF.

This clonotype has more than one count but fewer than ten. The chain has TRBV28 and TRBJ2-1; D possibly matches TRBD1 or TRBD2 (5 bases each). Germline V gives CDR1 MDHEN, CDR2 SYDVKM. V shed 6 bases and J shed 3 bases, with 24 bases lying between them. The CDR3 sequence is 18 residues long. CDR3 sequence (DNA): TGTGCCAGCAGCCCAATACGCACATCAGGGACCAACTACAATGAGCAGTTCTTC. Amino acids: CASSPIRTSGTNYNEQFF.

This clonotype was detected ten times or more. The chain employs TRBV4-2 and TRBJ1-2, with D perhaps matching TRBD1 (6 bases). The germline V gene has CDR1 LGHNA and CDR2 YNFKEQ. Between the trimmed V and J ends, which lost 0 bases and 4 bases, there was a span of 9 bases. The CDR3 has 14 residues. In DNA, the CDR3 is TGTGCCAGCAGCCAAGAATCAGGGGCCTATGGCTACACCTTC. Its translation is CASSQESGAYGYTF.

The V gene is TRBV7-9, the J gene TRBJ1-1; 7 bases agree with TRBD1. Germline lookup yields CDR1 SEHNR and CDR2 FQNEAQ (reference sequence). With 5 bases clipped from V and 4 bases from J, the junction kept 7 bases outside the gene matches. The CDR3 has 14 amino acids. The CDR3 DNA is TGTGCCAGCAGCCGTCGACAGGGTTCCACTGAAGCTTTCTTT. Translation gives CASSRRQGSTEAFF.

The table lists this clonotype with a few counts. The gene calls are TRBV27 and TRBJ2-3, with D hard to call. V was cut by 5 bases and J by 2 bases, with 20 bases left in between. This CDR3 comprises 17 residues. Germline CDR1 is MNHEY and CDR2 is SMNVEV (reference sequence). This CDR3 reads CASSPLNVGLLTDTQYF. The CDR3 DNA reads as TGTGCCAGCAGTCCCCTCAACGTGGGTTTACTCACAGATACGCAGTATTTT.

This clonotype has just a few counts. J is TRBJ2-3 and V is TRBV19; D is unclear. The CDR3 is made up of 13 amino acids. Germline CDR1 and CDR2: LNHDA and SQIVND (reference sequence). The ends were cut back, 4 bases at V and 4 bases at J, with 9 bases in the middle. CDR3 nucleotides: TGTGCCAGTAGTACGTGGGCTGCAGATACGCAGTATTTT. It codes for CASSTWAADTQYF.

CDR3 protein: CASSQVPRQGEEKLFF. CDR3 coding DNA: TGTGCCAGCAGCCAAGTGCCCCGACAGGGGGAGGAAAAACTGTTTTTT. The rearrangement links TRBV4-2 to TRBJ1-4, with 9 bases identical to TRBD1. This CDR3 is built from 16 residues. Germline CDR1 is LGHNA and CDR2 is YNFKEQ. V lost 1 base, J lost 8 bases, and 8 bases stayed unmatched.

The chain has TRBV20-1 and TRBJ2-5; TRBD2 might be the D (6 bases). The CDR3 sequence is 16 residues long. Trimming pared 5 bases from V and 4 bases from J, leaving 23 bases between. Germline CDR1 and CDR2: DFQATT and SNEGSKA (reference sequence). CDR3 residues: CSAYRGGGKSLETQYF. The CDR3 coding sequence is TGCAGTGCTTACCGGGGTGGGGGGAAGAGTCTAGAGACCCAGTACTTC.

V usage is TRBV28 and J usage is TRBJ1-1; D might be TRBD1 (5 bases). The germline V gene encodes CDR1 MDHEN and CDR2 SYDVKM. Trimming stripped 5 bases from V and 1 base from J, with 14 bases between. CDR3 size: 15 residues. The CDR3 here is CASSPTRVSNTEAFF. The DNA for the CDR3 is TGTGCCAGCAGTCCCACCAGGGTTTCGAACACTGAAGCTTTCTTT.

This clonotype has more than one count but fewer than ten. V is TRBV6-2 or TRBV6-3 and J is TRBJ1-1; D is undetermined. The germline V gene encodes CDR1 MNHEY and CDR2 SVGEGT. V lost 4 bases, J lost 3 bases, and 9 bases lay in between. The CDR3 is 13 amino acids. DNA of the CDR3: TGTGCCAGCAGTTTCCTCGCCCACACTGAAGCTTTCTTT. It is translated as CASSFLAHTEAFF.

A few counts support this clonotype. The chain has TRBV11-2 and TRBJ2-7; D call uncertain. Trimming removed 1 base from V and 0 bases from J, with 10 bases in between. Germline loops: CDR1 SGHAT, CDR2 FQNNGV. The CDR3 runs to 15 residues. The CDR3 loop is CASSLVDRSSYEQYF. As DNA, the CDR3 is TGTGCCAGCAGCTTAGTGGACCGGAGCTCCTACGAGCAGTACTTC. The full variable domain, with the rest looked up from reference TRBV11-2 and TRBJ2-7, is EAGVAQSPRYKIIEKRQSVAFWCNPISGHATLYWYQQILGQGPKLLIQFQNNGVVDDSQLPKDRFSAERLKGVDSTLKIQPAKLEDSAVYLCASSLVDRSSYEQYFGPGTRLTVT.

The chain joins TRBV28 to TRBJ2-3; TRBD1 is a possible D gene (7 bases). The germline V gene encodes CDR1 MDHEN and CDR2 SYDVKM. Trimming took 5 bases from V and 3 from J, leaving 21 bases between them. CDR3 length: 17 amino acids. Here the CDR3 DNA reads TGTGCCAGCAGTCCAGCGCGACAGGGACTCCCAACAGATACGCAGTATTTT. Protein product: CASSPARQGLPTDTQYF.

In this sample, this clonotype turned up many times. The chain employs TRBV29-1 and TRBJ2-7; D may be TRBD1 (6 bases). In germline, CDR1 is SQVTM, CDR2 ANQGSEA. The CDR3 has 14 residues. Trimming removed 6 bases at V and 3 bases at J, with 18 bases between. The CDR3 coding sequence is TGCAGCGTCCGCGACAGGTTTTCCCTCTACGAGCAGTACTTC. Its translation is CSVRDRFSLYEQYF.

V and J are TRBV12-3 or TRBV12-4 and TRBJ2-1; weak D call: TRBD2 (5 bases). This CDR3 is 14 amino acids long. V dropped 3 bases and J dropped 5 bases, with 11 bases sitting between them. CDR3 in amino acids: CASSLIGSDNEQFF. DNA for the CDR3: TGTGCCAGCAGTTTGATAGGGAGCGACAATGAGCAGTTCTTC.

The J gene is TRBJ2-2, the V gene TRBV7-9, with a tentative D call TRBD2 (6 bases). CDR1 is SEHNR and CDR2 is FQNEAQ in the germline V gene (reference sequence). Trimming cost V 5 bases and J 1 base, with 11 bases left between them. The CDR3 has 15 amino acids. The CDR3 here is CASSTDGGNTGELFF. CDR3 in DNA: TGTGCCAGCAGCACTGACGGGGGGAACACCGGGGAGCTGTTTTTT.

This clonotype was recorded many times. This rearrangement joins TRBV2 to TRBJ2-7, with 9 bases fitting TRBD2. Germline V CDR1 and CDR2: SNHLY, FYNNEI. CDR3 length equals 14 residues. The ends lost 6 bases at V and 1 base at J; junction bases unmatched: 4. CDR3 DNA sequence: TGTGCCAGCAGCGACCTAGCGGGATCCTACGAGCAGTACTTC. This gives the protein CASSDLAGSYEQYF.

The CDR3, as DNA: TGTGCCAGCAGCTTTAGCTCCCTGCCTTCACGCTACGAGCAGTACTTC. It codes for CASSFSSLPSRYEQYF. V gene TRBV7-8 combines with J gene TRBJ2-7, with unresolved D. Trimming left V 3 bases short and J 3 bases short, with 18 bases between. Germline lookup yields CDR1 SGHVS and CDR2 FQNEAQ. The CDR3 loop spans 16 amino acids.

This clonotype has more than one count but fewer than ten. A junction boundary mismatches the germline segment, possibly from a read error. The chain is built from TRBV20-1 and TRBJ2-1; 11 bases map to TRBD2. The CDR3 extends over 16 amino acids. Per germline, CDR1 DFQATT and CDR2 SNEGSKA (reference sequence). DNA of the CDR3: TGCAGTGCTAGAGGTTTAGCGGGAGGGCCCTATAATGAGCAGTTCTTC. Its protein product is CSARGLAGGPYNEQFF.

The chain uses TRBV5-1 and TRBJ2-6, with TRBD1 as a possible D gene (5 bases). This CDR3 is built from 16 residues. The ends were cut back, 0 bases at V and 2 bases at J, with 9 bases in the middle. From germline, CDR1 is SGHRS and CDR2 YFSETQ. CDR3 coding DNA: TGCGCCAGCAGCTTGGACCCAGGGACTGGGGCCAACGTCCTGACTTTC. Amino acids: CASSLDPGTGANVLTF.

This clonotype was seen at least ten times. The V call is TRBV29-1, the J call TRBJ2-3; D could derive from TRBD1 or TRBD2 (6 bases each). This CDR3 contains 14 residues. The V end was cut by 3 bases, the J end by 0 bases, with 10 bases between. CDR1 and CDR2 from the germline V gene are SQVTM and ANQGSEA. The CDR3 is CSVDGGLSTDTQYF. The CDR3 nucleotides are TGCAGCGTTGACGGGGGCCTTAGCACAGATACGCAGTATTTT.

The chain links TRBV3-1 to TRBJ2-4; D gene uncertain. Germline CDR1 reads LGHDT; CDR2 reads YNNKEL (reference sequence). V gave up 0 bases and J gave up 8 bases, with 14 bases separating them. There are 15 residues in the CDR3. Written as DNA, the CDR3 is TGTGCCAGCAGCCAAGATTACGGAGTTGCGGACATTCAGTACTTC. Translation gives CASSQDYGVADIQYF.

This clonotype was seen a few times. The chain links TRBV29-1 to TRBJ1-2; maybe TRBD1 (6 bases). V was cut by 6 bases and J by 0 bases, with 14 bases left in between. The CDR3 totals 14 residues. CDR1 is SQVTM, CDR2 ANQGSEA, per germline. The CDR3 region has the DNA TGCAGCGTCTTAGGGGGGGTCCCTAACTATGGCTACACCTTC. It translates to CSVLGGVPNYGYTF.

The chain combines TRBV19 with TRBJ1-2; 7 bases line up with TRBD1. CDR1 and CDR2 (germline): LNHDA, SQIVND (reference sequence). The trim removed 3 bases at V and 5 bases at J, leaving 12 bases unmatched. The CDR3 extends over 16 amino acids. The CDR3 DNA sequence: TGTGCCAGTAGTATTAACCCCGACAGGGCGCTATATGGCTACACCTTC. This codes for CASSINPDRALYGYTF.